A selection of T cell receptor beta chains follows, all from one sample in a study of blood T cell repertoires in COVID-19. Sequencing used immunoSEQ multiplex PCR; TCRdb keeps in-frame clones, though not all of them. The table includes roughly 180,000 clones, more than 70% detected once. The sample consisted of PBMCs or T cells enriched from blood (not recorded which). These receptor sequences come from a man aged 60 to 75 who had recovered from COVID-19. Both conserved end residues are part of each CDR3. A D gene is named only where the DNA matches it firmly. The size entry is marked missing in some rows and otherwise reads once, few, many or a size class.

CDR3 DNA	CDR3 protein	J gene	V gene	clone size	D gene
TGTGCCAGCAGTCTAAACAGGGTCGGCTACACCTTC	CASSLNRVGYTF	TRBJ1-2	TRBV28	NA	NA
TGTGCCAGCAACCGTATTGGGACAGGGAACGAGCAGTTCTTC	CASNRIGTGNEQFF	TRBJ2-1	TRBV9	NA	TRBD1
TGTGCCTGGAGGGACAGGGCCATAAATGAAAAACTGTTTTTT	CAWRDRAINEKLFF	TRBJ1-4	TRBV30	once	TRBD1
TGCGCCAGCAGCTTTGGGACTAGGGACAACAATGAGCAGTTCTTC	CASSFGTRDNNEQFF	TRBJ2-1	TRBV5-1	NA	TRBD2
TGTGCCAGCATCATAGGGGACAGGGTACAAGAGACCCAGTACTTC	CASIIGDRVQETQYF	TRBJ2-5	TRBV6-5	NA	TRBD1
TGTGCCTGGAGTTCAAAGACAGGGGAGGACACTGAAGCTTTCTTT	CAWSSKTGEDTEAFF	TRBJ1-1	TRBV30	NA	TRBD1
TGTGCCAGCAGCCGGAACGGGGGGAGGAACACCGGGGAGCTGTTTTTT	CASSRNGGRNTGELFF	TRBJ2-2	TRBV7-3	NA	TRBD2
TGTGCCAGCAGCAACCCTAGGGGGAGGGCCGAAAAAGATACGCAGTATTTT	CASSNPRGRAEKDTQYF	TRBJ2-3	TRBV5-4	NA	NA
TGTGCCAGCACCCTCCGGGACAGGGGGAACTATGGCTACACCTTC	CASTLRDRGNYGYTF	TRBJ1-2	TRBV28	NA	TRBD1
TGTGCCAGTACCCGGGACAGGGATAACACCGGGGAGCTGTTTTTT	CASTRDRDNTGELFF	TRBJ2-2	TRBV19	NA	TRBD1
TGTGCCAGCAGTTACGGGGGGGCCTACACTGAAGCTTTCTTT	CASSYGGAYTEAFF	TRBJ1-1	TRBV6-5	few	NA
TGTGCCAGCAGTTTGAGGCAGGGGGTTTTTACAGATACGCAGTATTTT	CASSLRQGVFTDTQYF	TRBJ2-3	TRBV28	NA	TRBD1
TGTGCCAGCAGTGTTGTCACAGGGGGTAATCAGCCCCAGCATTTT	CASSVVTGGNQPQHF	TRBJ1-5	TRBV2	NA	TRBD1
TGCGCCAGCAGCCAAGAAAGCCTAGCCAAAAACATTCAGTACTTC	CASSQESLAKNIQYF	TRBJ2-4	TRBV4-1	once	NA
TGTGCCAGCAGGCGCGCCTACGAGCAGTACTTC	CASRRAYEQYF	TRBJ2-7	TRBV28	NA	NA
TGTGCCAGCAGCGTAGGTTCCCTTGGGGGGCCCCTCCACTTT	CASSVGSLGGPLHF	TRBJ1-6	TRBV9	NA	NA
TGTGCCAGCTCACCACAGGGGGAGACCCAGTACTTC	CASSPQGETQYF	TRBJ2-5	TRBV18	NA	NA
TGTGCCAGCTCCCCTCCCTCGTCCGAAAAACTGTTTTTT	CASSPPSSEKLFF	TRBJ1-4	TRBV18	once	NA
TGTGCCAGCAGCGCCGGGACAGTCCCCTACGAGCAGTACTTC	CASSAGTVPYEQYF	TRBJ2-7	TRBV27	NA	TRBD1
TGCGCCAGCAGCTTAAGACAGGGGAGGGACACTGAAGCTTTCTTT	CASSLRQGRDTEAFF	TRBJ1-1	TRBV5-1	NA	TRBD1
TGTGCCAGCAGTTTGCAGGGACAAACTGAAGCTTTCTTT	CASSLQGQTEAFF	TRBJ1-1	TRBV12-3/TRBV12-4	few	NA
TGTGCCAGCAGCGAGTCCCGGGACAGCTCCTACGAGCAGTACTTC	CASSESRDSSYEQYF	TRBJ2-7	TRBV21-1	few	NA
TGTGCCAGCAGCGTAGTGCAGGGGTCCTACAATGAGCAGTTCTTC	CASSVVQGSYNEQFF	TRBJ2-1	TRBV9	NA	NA
TGTGCCAGCAGCTTTCGTGGGACAGGGGGCATCTACGAGCAGTACTTC	CASSFRGTGGIYEQYF	TRBJ2-7	TRBV5-6	NA	TRBD1
TGCGCCACCTTCAACTCACGGGACGGACGGGACTATTCGAAGGAGACCCAGTACTTC	CATFNSRDGRDYSKETQYF	TRBJ2-5	TRBV5-1	NA	TRBD2
TGTGCCAGCAGCCAAACCGGGACAGGGACGACTGAAGCTTTCTTT	CASSQTGTGTTEAFF	TRBJ1-1	TRBV14	NA	TRBD1
TGTGCCAGCAGCCAAGATTGGGACAGAGAAGCTTTCTTT	CASSQDWDREAFF	TRBJ1-1	TRBV3-1/TRBV3-2	NA	TRBD1
TGTGCCAGCAGCCTCGGACAGGGGAATCAGCCCCAGCATTTT	CASSLGQGNQPQHF	TRBJ1-5	TRBV6-5	NA	TRBD1
TGTGCCAGCAGCTCTCCGGGGGGAGAGACCCAGTACTTC	CASSSPGGETQYF	TRBJ2-5	TRBV7-2	NA	TRBD2
TGTGCCAGCAGCGGCATGTTCGGGGATGGCGGGGGTCCCGTCAATGAGCAGTTCTTC	CASSGMFGDGGGPVNEQFF	TRBJ2-1	TRBV9	NA	TRBD2
TGTGCCAGCAGTGAAGTGGCACCGGGACACCAGTACTTC	CASSEVAPGHQYF	TRBJ2-7	TRBV25-1	NA	NA
TGCAGCGTTGAAGGGGCGGGACAGGGAGGAGGGGAGCAGTACTTC	CSVEGAGQGGGEQYF	TRBJ2-7	TRBV29-1	NA	TRBD1
TGTGCCAGCGCGGGAAATATGATGGGTGAAAAACTGTTTTTT	CASAGNMMGEKLFF	TRBJ1-4	TRBV7-2	NA	NA